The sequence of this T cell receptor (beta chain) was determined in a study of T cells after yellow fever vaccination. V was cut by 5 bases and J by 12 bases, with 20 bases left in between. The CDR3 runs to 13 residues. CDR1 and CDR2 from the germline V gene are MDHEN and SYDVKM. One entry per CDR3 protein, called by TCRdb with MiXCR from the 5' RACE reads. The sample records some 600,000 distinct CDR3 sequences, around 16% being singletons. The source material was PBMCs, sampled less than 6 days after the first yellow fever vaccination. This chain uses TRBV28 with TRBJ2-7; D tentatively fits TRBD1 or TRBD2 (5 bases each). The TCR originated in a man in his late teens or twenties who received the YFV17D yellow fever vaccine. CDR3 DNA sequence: TGTGCCAGCAGTGACACTTATCAGACGGGGCCGTACGTC. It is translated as CASSDTYQTGPYV.